This TCR beta chain was recovered during a study of cytomegalovirus exposure and HLA in healthy donors. Study in general: Within the Caucasian-associated ancestry cluster were around 80% of the 398 genotyped donors.

Study-level results: A later analysis associated about 18,000 TCR beta sequences with HLA alleles at a 0.05 false discovery rate. Through in vitro validation, a few CMV-associated chains were shown to be specific for CMV antigens. In a later analysis, DRB1 alleles had the most associated TCRs; HLA-C alleles the fewest.

Researchers ran the PCR with 60 Vbeta and 13 Jbeta primers. Using immunoSEQ multiplex PCR, the repertoire was profiled, and TCRdb retains in-frame clones only, with some absent. This table holds under 150,000 clones, about 82% found once. The CDR3 is 14 residues long. Germline CDR1 is SGHVS and CDR2 is FNYEAQ. V lost 1 base and J lost 4; bases outside the gene matches: 1. This clone was counted only a few times. The antigen remains undetermined. The V call is TRBV7-6, the J call TRBJ1-1; 9 bases fit TRBD1. The sequenced sample was PBMCs. The clonotype was recovered from a male donor in good health and CMV-seronegative. The chain's CDR3 is CASSLGGQGTEAFF. As DNA, the CDR3 is TGTGCCAGCAGCTTAGGGGGACAGGGCACTGAAGCTTTCTTT.